This entry lists 17 T cell receptor beta chains sequenced from one sample in a study of blood T cell repertoires in COVID-19. Sequenced by immunoSEQ multiplex PCR; TCRdb stores in-frame clones only, minus some. The profile shows some 120,000 clones, around nine tenths of them singletons. The sample taken for sequencing was peripheral blood. The receptors here all came from a man aged 35 to 55 with acute or convalescent COVID-19.

This chain links TRBV12-3 or TRBV12-4 with TRBJ1-2, with TRBD1 identical over 7 bases. Losses at the gene ends were 6 bases for V and 8 bases for J; bases not matched to a gene: 9. This CDR3 contains 13 residues. The CDR3 here is CASRITGAGGYTF. In DNA, the CDR3 is TGTGCCAGCAGGATTACAGGGGCCGGCGGCTACACCTTC.

The rearrangement links TRBV10-3 to TRBJ1-1; D gene unclear. The V gene lost 6 bases and the J gene lost 4 bases, with 9 bases spanning the gap. The CDR3 totals 12 residues. Germline assignment: CDR1 ENHRY and CDR2 SYGVKD. The CDR3, as DNA: TGTGCCATCAGGACGGGGAGCACTGAAGCTTTCTTT. It specifies CAIRTGSTEAFF.

The chain is built from TRBV19 and TRBJ1-3; D is possibly TRBD1 (6 bases). CDR3 length: 16 residues. The germline gives CDR1 LNHDA, CDR2 SQIVND (reference sequence). Trimming shortened V by 4 bases and J by 0 bases, and 13 bases separated the two germline ends. The CDR3 loop reads CASSRGTGSSGNTIYF. The CDR3 region has the DNA TGTGCCAGTAGTAGGGGCACAGGGAGCTCTGGAAACACCATATATTTT.

This chain joins TRBV10-1 and TRBJ2-3, with a tentative D call TRBD2 (6 bases). Trimming removed 4 bases at V and 4 bases at J, with 27 bases between. CDR3 length: 19 residues. Germline values: CDR1 WNHNN, CDR2 SYGVQD (reference sequence). The CDR3 sequence is CASSVRRDFESLGADTQYF. CDR3 sequence (DNA): TGCGCCAGCAGTGTGAGAAGGGACTTCGAGTCCCTTGGGGCAGATACGCAGTATTTT.

V gene TRBV5-8 combines with J gene TRBJ1-1; 10 bases map to TRBD1. This CDR3 region has 15 residues. Germline V lookup: CDR1 SGHTS, CDR2 YDEGEE. V was clipped by 5 bases and J by 5 bases; unmatched bases: 9. In DNA form, the CDR3 reads TGTGCCAGCAGACCCGGGACAGGGGTGGGAACTGAAGCTTTCTTT. Translated, it gives CASRPGTGVGTEAFF.

The CDR3 loop reads CASSPGALTEAFF. Written as DNA, the CDR3 is TGTGCCAGCTCACCGGGGGCTTTGACTGAAGCTTTCTTT. The rearrangement links TRBV18 to TRBJ1-1; D possibly corresponds to TRBD1 (6 bases). CDR3 size: 13 residues. Trimming took off 3 bases at V and 5 bases at J, with 10 bases between the two ends. The germline gives CDR1 KGHSH, CDR2 LQKENI.

This clone appeared many times. The rearrangement uses TRBV5-4 and TRBJ2-4, with 7 positions matching TRBD1. The CDR3 length is 16 residues. Germline V gene sequence: CDR1 SGHNT, CDR2 YYREEE (reference sequence). The V and J ends lost 4 bases and 5 bases, in that order; junction bases with no gene match: 12. This CDR3 is CASSNDRVGSENIQYF. In DNA form, the CDR3 reads TGTGCCAGCAGCAACGACAGGGTGGGATCTGAAAACATTCAGTACTTC.

The chain is built from TRBV24-1 and TRBJ2-2; 7 bases map to TRBD1. Per germline, CDR1 KGHDR and CDR2 SFDVKD. The CDR3 runs to 18 residues. Unmatched junction bases numbered 12, after V lost 0 bases and J lost 6 bases. The CDR3: CATSDLRTGSKKPGELFF. DNA of the CDR3: TGTGCCACCAGTGATTTGAGGACAGGTAGTAAAAAACCCGGGGAGCTGTTTTTT.

The J gene is TRBJ1-1, the V gene TRBV2; tentatively, D is TRBD1 (5 bases). Between the trimmed V and J ends, which lost 5 bases and 1 base, there was a span of 8 bases. Germline V gene sequence: CDR1 SNHLY, CDR2 FYNNEI. The CDR3 has 13 residues. CDR3 amino acids: CASSPGQNTEAFF. The CDR3 nucleotides are TGTGCCAGCAGTCCAGGACAGAACACTGAAGCTTTCTTT.

The rearrangement uses TRBV9 and TRBJ1-1, with TRBD1 as a possible D gene (5 bases). The CDR3 extends over 14 amino acids. Germline loops: CDR1 SGDLS, CDR2 YYNGEE. The V gene lost 1 base and the J gene lost 3 bases, with 10 bases spanning the gap. For the CDR3, the DNA is TGTGCCAGCAGCGTATTGGGGGACTACACTGAAGCTTTCTTT. Translation: CASSVLGDYTEAFF.

The gene calls are TRBV2 and TRBJ2-3; 7 positions match TRBD2. Trimming removed 0 bases from V and 4 bases from J; junction bases left unmatched: 19. The length of the CDR3 is 20 residues. The germline V gene encodes CDR1 SNHLY and CDR2 FYNNEI. CDR3 sequence: CASSEARRPGTTPPPDTQYF. As DNA, the CDR3 is TGTGCCAGCAGTGAAGCCAGAAGACCCGGGACTACTCCACCTCCAGATACGCAGTATTTT.

V usage is TRBV5-6 and J usage is TRBJ1-3; TRBD1 agrees at 7 bases. This CDR3 comprises 15 residues. CDR1 and CDR2 from the germline V gene are SGHDT and YYEEEE. Trimming took 3 bases from V and 3 from J; bases not matched to a gene: 6. The DNA for the CDR3 is TGTGCCAGCAGCTCCGACAGGGCTTATGGAAACACCATATATTTT. This encodes CASSSDRAYGNTIYF.

This clone was detected only a few times. The chain has TRBV2 and TRBJ2-5, with 7 bases lining up with TRBD2. This CDR3 contains 14 residues. CDR1 and CDR2 (germline): SNHLY, FYNNEI. The V and J ends lost 9 bases and 5 bases, in that order; junction bases with no gene match: 12. CDR3 sequence reads: CASTGLVGRETQYF. CDR3 nucleotide sequence: TGTGCCAGTACCGGACTAGTTGGTAGGGAGACCCAGTACTTC.

The chain links TRBV7-5 to TRBJ2-3; no check of the table's D call, TRBD1, against the DNA was made. TRBV7-5 constitutes a pseudogene. CDR3 length: 16 residues. Here the CDR3 reads CARSFKGVPPTDTQYF. CDR3 nucleotides: TGTGCCAGAAGCTTCAAGGGGGTACCGCCCACAGATACGCAGTATTTT.

The chain combines TRBV6-6 with TRBJ2-7; 8 bases map to TRBD2. The J segment lost 4 bases and the V segment lost 6 bases, leaving 5 bases of the junction unmatched. Germline V CDR1 and CDR2: MNHNY, SVGAGI (reference sequence). The CDR3 is 13 amino acids. CDR3 in DNA: TGTGCCAGCAGCCCGGGGGGGCAATACGAGCAGTACTTC. As protein: CASSPGGQYEQYF.

This sequence joins TRBV5-1 and TRBJ1-2, with TRBD1 as a possible D gene (6 bases). V lost 2 bases and J 7 bases, leaving 9 bases between the germline ends. The CDR3 has 12 amino acids. Per germline, CDR1 SGHRS and CDR2 YFSETQ. The CDR3: CASSFQGSGYTF. In nucleotides, the CDR3 is TGCGCCAGCAGCTTTCAGGGGAGTGGCTACACCTTC.

The chain carries TRBV7-3 and TRBJ2-1; TRBD2 might be the D (5 bases). Germline CDR1 is SGHTA and CDR2 is FQGTGA. V was cut by 2 bases and J by 0 bases, with 5 bases left in between. CDR3 size: 14 residues. The CDR3 nucleotides are TGTGCCAGCAGCTTAGGGAGCTCCTACAATGAGCAGTTCTTC. Protein sequence: CASSLGSSYNEQFF.